Sequencing of this T cell receptor beta chain was carried out in a study of glioma-infiltrating T cells after dendritic cell vaccination. Study-level information: Monocyte-derived dendritic cells, cultured approximately 7 days with IL-4 and GM-CSF, were pulsed with autologous tumor lysate. Dendritic cell vaccine was injected intradermally three times, biweekly.

Germline assignment: CDR1 SGHTA and CDR2 FQGNSA. The CDR3 runs to 13 residues. V lost 4 bases, J lost 7 bases, and 11 bases lay in between. Noted time point: after dendritic cell vaccination, including at tumor progression/relapse. For this clone: The target antigen is unknown.

Assay used: immunoSEQ multiplex PCR; TCRdb lists only in-frame clones, some missing. Of roughly 62,000 clones listed, 70% to 85% were seen once; the top ten hold less than 20%. The study, taken as a whole, reports: Estimated pretreatment TIL content predicted outcome after dendritic cell vaccination.

The TCR sequence derives from a human donor with glioblastoma. This rearrangement joins TRBV7-2 to TRBJ2-1, with a weak D call TRBD2 (6 bases). The sequences come from blood, collected after dendritic cell vaccination. The CDR3 sequence: CASSWGLINEQFF. Written as DNA, the CDR3 is TGTGCCAGCAGCTGGGGACTCATAAATGAGCAGTTCTTC.